The present T cell receptor beta chain was sequenced within a study of blood T cell repertoires in COVID-19. Overall study context: The analysed material was cDNA or gDNA that came from T cells, B-cell-depleted T cells, or PBMCs.

Authors' processing steps: Amplification with reference gene primers provided the estimates of nucleated cell counts. The method was immunoSEQ multiplex PCR; TCRdb's version includes in-frame clones alone and lacks a portion of them. V, J and clone size are taken as reported in that table, and D and trimming were inferred from the DNA itself. The profile shows 320,000 or so clones, 87% of them singletons. The receptor comes from a young woman who had recovered from COVID-19. The sample was PBMCs or T cells enriched from blood (not recorded which).

CDR3 nucleotides: TGTGCCAGCAGCTTACCGAGCTCCTACGAGCAGTACTTC. Its translation: CASSLPSSYEQYF. The chain links TRBV7-6 to TRBJ2-7; D gene uncertain. CDR1 and CDR2 (germline): SGHVS, FNYEAQ. The V end was cut by 2 bases, the J end by 0 bases, with 5 bases between. The CDR3 is 13 residues long. The full variable domain, rest sourced from reference TRBV7-6 and TRBJ2-7, is GAGVSQSPRYKVTKRGQDVALRCDPISGHVSLYWYRQALGQGPEFLTYFNYEAQQDKSGLPNDRFSAERPEGSISTLTIQRTEQRDSAMYRCASSLPSSYEQYFGPGTRLTVT.